The 28 T cell receptor beta chains below all came from one sample that was sequenced in a study of CD8 T cells in Susac syndrome. The authors reverse transcribed roughly 0.5 to 1 ug RNA with random hexamers. One entry per CDR3 protein results from TCRdb running MiXCR on the immunoSEQ multiplex PCR reads. The sample has about 76,000 distinct CDR3 sequences, 93% seen once. Sequencing was performed on CD8+ T cells from PBMCs. The receptor set was obtained from a human donor with Susac syndrome.

The rearrangement links TRBV7-9 to TRBJ2-7; D not resolved. Germline lookup yields CDR1 SEHNR and CDR2 FQNEAQ (reference sequence). The CDR3 totals 11 residues. The V and J ends lost 2 bases and 4 bases respectively, with 3 bases between them. The CDR3: CASSLNYEQYF. DNA of the CDR3: TGTGCCAGCAGCTTAAATTACGAGCAGTACTTC.

The chain recombines TRBV28 with TRBJ2-7, with a tentative D call TRBD1 (6 bases). This CDR3 is built from 14 residues. Germline V gene sequence: CDR1 MDHEN, CDR2 SYDVKM. V was clipped by 3 bases and J by 0 bases, with 9 bases between them. The CDR3 protein is CASSFRDNSYEQYF. The CDR3 nucleotides are TGTGCCAGCAGTTTTCGGGACAACTCCTACGAGCAGTACTTC.

The rearrangement joins TRBV29-1 to TRBJ2-3; D unresolved. The CDR3 has 12 residues. The V gene's germline CDR1 is SQVTM and CDR2 ANQGSEA. V was cut by 7 bases and J by 2 bases, with 10 bases left in between. CDR3 sequence (DNA): TGCAGCGCCGGAAGGATCACAGATACGCAGTATTTT. As protein: CSAGRITDTQYF.

The chain recombines TRBV27 with TRBJ2-7; 7 bases are shared with TRBD1. This CDR3 has 15 amino acids. With V trimmed by 4 bases and J by 0 bases, 6 bases remained unmatched. Germline values: CDR1 MNHEY, CDR2 SMNVEV (reference sequence). The CDR3, as DNA: TGTGCCAGCAGTTGGGACAGAATAAACTCCTACGAGCAGTACTTC. As protein: CASSWDRINSYEQYF.

This sequence joins TRBV9 and TRBJ2-3, with D perhaps TRBD2 (6 bases). The germline CDR1 and CDR2 sequences are SGDLS and YYNGEE. CDR3 size: 16 residues. Trimming left V 0 bases short and J 0 bases short, with 11 bases between. This CDR3 reads CASSVDPSVSTDTQYF. In DNA, the CDR3 is TGTGCCAGCAGCGTAGATCCTAGCGTAAGCACAGATACGCAGTATTTT.

This clonotype was picked up one time. The chain couples TRBV19 to TRBJ1-1, with D perhaps TRBD1 (5 bases). Trimming shortened V by 9 bases and J by 4 bases, and 15 bases separated the two germline ends. CDR1 is LNHDA, CDR2 SQIVND, per germline (reference sequence). This CDR3 comprises 13 residues. The CDR3 loop reads CASGDPGSTEAFF. The DNA for the CDR3 is TGTGCCAGCGGGGATCCAGGGAGCACTGAAGCTTTCTTT.

The rearrangement links TRBV28 to TRBJ2-7, with TRBD2 matching 14 bases. CDR3 length: 16 residues. After removal of 5 bases from V and 6 bases from J, the junction contained 9 bases not matched to a gene. Germline V gene sequence: CDR1 MDHEN, CDR2 SYDVKM. The CDR3 coding sequence is TGTGCCAGCAGTCGCCCGGGACTAGCGGGAGAATTCGAGCAGTACTTC. It codes for CASSRPGLAGEFEQYF.

This clonotype appeared a single time. V gene TRBV27 combines with J gene TRBJ1-6, with unresolved D. The CDR3 is 15 amino acids. Germline CDR1 reads MNHEY; CDR2 reads SMNVEV (reference sequence). V lost 5 bases, J lost 0 bases, and 8 bases lay in between. CDR3 sequence reads: CASSPQSSYNSPLHF. DNA for the CDR3: TGTGCCAGCAGTCCACAGAGCTCCTATAATTCACCCCTCCACTTT.

The rearrangement links TRBV5-1 to TRBJ1-1; D is undetermined. V was pared by 0 bases and J by 0 bases, with 12 bases between. Germline assignment: CDR1 SGHRS and CDR2 YFSETQ. The CDR3 is 16 amino acids. This CDR3 reads CASSLAVGAMNTEAFF. The CDR3 nucleotides are TGCGCCAGCAGCTTGGCAGTAGGAGCCATGAACACTGAAGCTTTCTTT.

The chain uses TRBV11-2 and TRBJ2-7; D uncertain. CDR1 and CDR2 from the germline V gene are SGHAT and FQNNGV. The V end lost 0 bases, the J end lost 3 bases, and 9 bases lay between the germline ends. This CDR3 region has 14 residues. The CDR3 loop is CASSLDSPNYEQYF. The CDR3 DNA reads as TGTGCCAGCAGCTTAGACAGTCCTAACTACGAGCAGTACTTC.

The CDR3 loop is CASSLRGLADTDTQYF. In nucleotides, the CDR3 is TGTGCCAGCAGCTTGAGAGGACTAGCGGATACAGATACGCAGTATTTT. The chain combines TRBV11-1 with TRBJ2-3, with 10 bases identical to TRBD2. The length of the CDR3 is 16 residues. J gave up 3 bases and V 3 bases, and 6 bases lay outside the gene matches. Germline V gene data show CDR1 as SGHAT and CDR2 as FQDESV (reference sequence).

This clonotype was counted once. This sequence joins TRBV30 and TRBJ2-5; D unclear. The CDR3 consists of 13 residues. The V end lost 2 bases, the J end lost 5 bases, and 12 bases lay between the germline ends. The germline V gene encodes CDR1 GTSNPN and CDR2 SVGIG (reference sequence). CDR3 in amino acids: CAWSSSGRETQYF. The CDR3 DNA sequence: TGTGCCTGGAGTTCAAGTGGACGGGAGACCCAGTACTTC.

This clonotype has a single count. The V and J genes are TRBV9 and TRBJ1-4; 8 nucleotides line up with TRBD1. The length of the CDR3 is 15 residues. V gave up 4 bases and J gave up 5 bases; unmatched junction bases: 7. The germline CDR1 and CDR2 sequences are SGDLS and YYNGEE. The CDR3 DNA reads TGTGCCAGCAGCACCAGACAGGGGTGGAATGAAAAACTGTTTTTT. Translated: CASSTRQGWNEKLFF.

The chain carries TRBV5-6 and TRBJ2-4; D ambiguous. Germline loops: CDR1 SGHDT, CDR2 YYEEEE. The CDR3 extends over 17 amino acids. The V gene lost 7 bases and the J gene lost 4 bases, with 24 bases spanning the gap. CDR3 amino acids: CASGPVIGPDGKNIQYF. CDR3 nucleotide sequence: TGTGCCAGCGGACCCGTGATAGGGCCAGACGGAAAAAACATTCAGTACTTC. The full variable domain, with the rest looked up from reference TRBV5-6 and TRBJ2-4, is DAGVTQSPTHLIKTRGQQVTLRCSPKSGHDTVSWYQQALGQGPQFIFQYYEEEERQRGNFPDRFSGHQFPNYSSELNVNALLLGDSALYLCASGPVIGPDGKNIQYFGAGTRLSVL.

This clonotype was seen only once. The chain carries TRBV6-6 and TRBJ2-5; 8 bases map to TRBD2. J was trimmed by 3 bases and V by 1 base; bases with no gene match: 4. This CDR3 spans 15 amino acids. Germline CDR1 reads MNHNY; CDR2 reads SVGAGI (reference sequence). In DNA, the CDR3 is TGTGCCAGCAGTTACTACGGGCGGGGGGAAGAGACCCAGTACTTC. Translating gives CASSYYGRGEETQYF.

The chain uses TRBV5-6 and TRBJ2-3, with 7 bases lining up with TRBD2. Germline V gene data show CDR1 as SGHDT and CDR2 as YYEEEE. The V segment lost 4 bases and the J segment 1 base; nucleotides outside the gene matches: 9. This CDR3 is 16 amino acids long. The CDR3 DNA sequence: TGTGCCAGCAGCGGGAGCGTGAGCGGGGGCACAGATACGCAGTATTTT. It encodes CASSGSVSGGTDTQYF.

V gene TRBV4-2 combines with J gene TRBJ2-2; D is unresolved. V lost 1 base and J 5 bases, leaving 11 bases between the germline ends. The germline gives CDR1 LGHNA, CDR2 YNFKEQ. CDR3 length: 15 amino acids. The CDR3 protein is CASSQVDDTTGELFF. The DNA for the CDR3 is TGTGCCAGCAGCCAAGTCGATGATACGACCGGGGAGCTGTTTTTT.

V is TRBV20-1 and J is TRBJ2-1, with TRBD2 matching over 12 bases. CDR1 and CDR2 (germline): DFQATT, SNEGSKA (reference sequence). This CDR3 comprises 16 residues. With V trimmed by 2 bases and J by 12 bases, 14 bases remained unmatched. The CDR3 here is CSARPDGASGRGMQFF. The CDR3 DNA sequence: TGCAGTGCTAGACCCGATGGGGCTAGCGGGAGGGGTATGCAGTTCTTC.

The chain carries TRBV7-2 and TRBJ1-2; TRBD1 agrees at 8 bases. The CDR3 has 14 amino acids. The V and J ends lost 3 bases and 4 bases, in that order; junction bases with no gene match: 4. Per the germline V gene, CDR1 is SGHTA and CDR2 is FQGNSA. As DNA, the CDR3 is TGTGCCAGCAGCTTCGGGACAGGACTCTATGGCTACACCTTC. Its protein product is CASSFGTGLYGYTF.

This CDR3 is CASSPTGTSSYNEQFF. CDR3 nucleotide sequence: TGTGCCAGCAGCCCGACCGGGACTAGCTCCTACAATGAGCAGTTCTTC. The chain joins TRBV9 to TRBJ2-1; 8 positions agree with TRBD2. Germline V CDR1 and CDR2: SGDLS, YYNGEE. There are 16 residues in the CDR3. V lost 4 bases and J lost 0; bases outside the gene matches: 6.

The CDR3 reads CASLEINYGYTF. The CDR3 DNA is TGTGCCAGCCTAGAGATAAACTATGGCTACACCTTC. The rearrangement uses TRBV30 and TRBJ1-2; D is undetermined. The germline V gene has CDR1 GTSNPN and CDR2 SVGIG (reference sequence). The V gene lost 8 bases and the J gene lost 2 bases, with 12 bases spanning the gap. The CDR3 has 12 amino acids.

This chain uses TRBV6-2 or TRBV6-3 with TRBJ2-5; D not resolved. Germline CDR1 is MNHEY and CDR2 is SVGEGT. The CDR3 runs 11 residues. Trimming stripped 0 bases from V and 4 bases from J, with 0 bases between. The chain's CDR3 is CASSYSETQYF. The DNA of the CDR3 is TGTGCCAGCAGTTACTCAGAGACCCAGTACTTC.

The chain is built from TRBV11-2 and TRBJ2-7; D is ambiguous. V was pared by 0 bases and J by 10 bases, with 13 bases between. CDR3 length: 13 amino acids. Germline CDR1 is SGHAT and CDR2 is FQNNGV. DNA of the CDR3: TGTGCCAGCAGCTTAGATCTGACCCTCGGTCAGTACTTC. Amino acid sequence: CASSLDLTLGQYF.

V usage is TRBV2 and J usage is TRBJ2-3; 8 positions match TRBD2. The CDR3 is made up of 14 amino acids. CDR1 is SNHLY and CDR2 is FYNNEI in the germline V gene. V lost 8 bases and J lost 4; bases outside the gene matches: 8. The CDR3 here is CASSAGGGADTQYF. The CDR3 region has the DNA TGTGCCAGCTCTGCGGGGGGCGGCGCAGATACGCAGTATTTT. The full variable domain, with the rest looked up from reference TRBV2 and TRBJ2-3, is EPEVTQTPSHQVTQMGQEVILRCVPISNHLYFYWYRQILGQKVEFLVSFYNNEISEKSEIFDDQFSVERPDGSNFTLKIRSTKLEDSAMYFCASSAGGGADTQYFGPGTRLTVL.

The V gene is TRBV19, the J gene TRBJ1-1; D gene ambiguous. The CDR3 extends over 15 amino acids. Trimming shortened V by 7 bases and J by 1 base, and 16 bases separated the two germline ends. Germline assignment: CDR1 LNHDA and CDR2 SQIVND (reference sequence). The CDR3 here is CASNLMYSTNTEAFF. CDR3 bases: TGTGCCAGTAATCTTATGTACAGTACGAACACTGAAGCTTTCTTT.

The chain links TRBV30 to TRBJ1-1; 7 bases match TRBD1. J was trimmed by 1 base and V by 1 base; bases with no gene match: 0. In germline, CDR1 is GTSNPN, CDR2 SVGIG (reference sequence). This CDR3 spans 13 amino acids. The CDR3 protein is CAWSEGANTEAFF. For the CDR3, the DNA is TGTGCCTGGAGTGAGGGGGCGAACACTGAAGCTTTCTTT.

This clonotype appeared a single time. This chain links TRBV20-1 with TRBJ1-1; TRBD1 might be the D (5 bases). Germline loops: CDR1 DFQATT, CDR2 SNEGSKA (reference sequence). The CDR3 is 16 amino acids. Between the trimmed V and J ends, which lost 3 bases and 0 bases, there was a span of 17 bases. The CDR3 region has the DNA TGCAGTGCTAGGCTAGGGGTGATAGGAATGAACACTGAAGCTTTCTTT. This encodes CSARLGVIGMNTEAFF.

The V gene is TRBV6-2 or TRBV6-3, the J gene TRBJ2-7, with 7 bases aligning to TRBD1. CDR3 length: 13 amino acids. CDR1 and CDR2 (germline): MNHEY, SVGEGT. V trimming: 5 bases; J trimming: 6 bases; junction bases outside the gene matches: 7. CDR3 DNA sequence: TGTGCCAGCAGTCTTACAGGGGACGGCGAGCAGTACTTC. Encoded protein: CASSLTGDGEQYF.